A selection of T cell receptor beta chains follows, all from one sample in a study of blood T cell repertoires in COVID-19. Profiling relied on immunoSEQ multiplex PCR, and the TCRdb table lists in-frame clones only, not all of them. Altogether about 60,000 clones are present, about 90% being singletons, with the ten largest covering 6% to 8%. The source material was peripheral blood. Receptors originate from a human donor in a cohort sampled during active COVID-19. Each CDR3 is given with its conserved first and last residue. A D gene is named only where the DNA matches it firmly. Size values are once, few and many counts, or a class for expanded clones, and some rows have none.

J: TRBJ1-1; size: NA; D: NA; V: TRBV7-9; CDR3: CASSFLTGSSGTEAFF; DNA: TGTGCCAGCAGCTTCCTGACAGGAAGCTCGGGCACTGAAGCTTTCTTT
J: TRBJ1-4; size: NA; D: TRBD1; V: TRBV19; CDR3: CASNEDRGPNEKLFF; DNA: TGTGCCAGTAACGAAGACAGGGGGCCTAATGAAAAACTGTTTTTT
J: TRBJ1-2; size: many; D: NA; V: TRBV6-2/TRBV6-3; CDR3: CASSYEPGAAGSFYGYTF; DNA: TGTGCCAGCAGTTACGAGCCAGGGGCCGCTGGATCGTTCTATGGCTACACCTTC
J: TRBJ2-7; size: NA; D: NA; V: TRBV3-1/TRBV3-2; CDR3: CASSQRGEQYF; DNA: TGTGCCAGCAGCCAACGGGGCGAGCAGTACTTC
J: TRBJ2-1; size: NA; D: TRBD2; V: TRBV3-1/TRBV3-2; CDR3: CASSRLGLAGGLQFF; DNA: TGTGCCAGCAGTCGCTTAGGACTAGCGGGAGGACTGCAGTTCTTC
J: TRBJ2-5; size: NA; D: NA; V: TRBV23-1; CDR3: CASSQTDWPVGGGPETQYF; DNA: TGCGCCAGCAGTCAGACCGACTGGCCCGTAGGGGGGGGGCCGGAGACCCAGTACTTC
J: TRBJ2-3; size: once; D: NA; V: TRBV29-1; CDR3: CSGTFSTDTQYF; DNA: TGCAGCGGGACTTTTAGCACAGATACGCAGTATTTT
J: TRBJ2-3; size: NA; D: TRBD2; V: TRBV6-4; CDR3: CASSAGGGGASDTQYF; DNA: TGTGCCAGCAGTGCCGGGGGCGGGGGGGCCTCAGATACGCAGTATTTT
J: TRBJ1-2; size: once; D: NA; V: TRBV9; CDR3: CASSTQGRPPWNGYTF; DNA: TGTGCCAGCAGCACCCAGGGGCGGCCACCTTGGAATGGCTACACCTTC
J: TRBJ2-1; size: NA; D: TRBD2; V: TRBV2; CDR3: CASSGTSGTWEQFF; DNA: TGTGCCAGCAGCGGGACTAGCGGGACCTGGGAGCAGTTCTTC
J: TRBJ2-5; size: once; D: NA; V: TRBV7-2; CDR3: CASSGRGFQETQYF; DNA: TGTGCCAGCAGCGGACGGGGGTTTCAAGAGACCCAGTACTTC
J: TRBJ2-2; size: NA; D: TRBD1; V: TRBV2; CDR3: CASSLQGARGTGELFF; DNA: TGTGCCAGCAGTCTACAGGGGGCGCGGGGCACCGGGGAGCTGTTTTTT
J: TRBJ2-7; size: NA; D: TRBD1; V: TRBV27; CDR3: CASSLTGERYEQYF; DNA: TGTGCCAGCAGCCTAACAGGGGAGAGGTACGAGCAGTACTTC
J: TRBJ2-2; size: NA; D: TRBD1; V: TRBV29-1; CDR3: CSVGQGAVGELFF; DNA: TGCAGCGTTGGACAGGGGGCAGTCGGGGAGCTGTTTTTT
J: TRBJ1-6; size: NA; D: TRBD1; V: TRBV5-8; CDR3: CASRMGTGATNSPLHF; DNA: TGTGCCAGCAGGATGGGGACAGGCGCTACGAATTCACCCCTCCACTTT
J: TRBJ2-2; size: NA; D: NA; V: TRBV4-3; CDR3: CASSQTVEKWGELFF; DNA: TGCGCCAGCAGCCAAACGGTAGAGAAGTGGGGGGAGCTGTTTTTT
J: TRBJ1-3; size: NA; D: NA; V: TRBV7-9; CDR3: CASSSLQRTGNTIYF; DNA: TGTGCCAGCAGCTCCTTACAGAGAACTGGAAACACCATATATTTT
J: TRBJ2-2; size: NA; D: NA; V: TRBV21-1; CDR3: CASSKPGGTDTGELFF; DNA: TGTGCCAGCAGCAAACCAGGGGGCACGGACACCGGGGAGCTGTTTTTT
J: TRBJ1-3; size: NA; D: NA; V: TRBV5-8; CDR3: CASTGGSSGNTIYF; DNA: TGTGCCAGCACCGGAGGCTCCTCTGGAAACACCATATATTTT
J: TRBJ1-5; size: once; D: TRBD1; V: TRBV28; CDR3: CASSSGTGSYQPQHF; DNA: TGTGCCAGCAGTTCCGGGACAGGCTCCTATCAGCCCCAGCATTTT
J: TRBJ2-6; size: NA; D: NA; V: TRBV6-5; CDR3: CATRSGGSGANVLTF; DNA: TGTGCCACCCGGTCCGGCGGCTCTGGGGCCAACGTCCTGACTTTC
J: TRBJ1-1; size: few; D: NA; V: TRBV9; CDR3: CASSVAATANTEAFF; DNA: TGTGCCAGCAGCGTAGCAGCGACAGCGAACACTGAAGCTTTCTTT
J: TRBJ2-3; size: NA; D: TRBD1; V: TRBV18; CDR3: CASSPPTGGTDTQYF; DNA: TGTGCCAGCTCACCACCTACAGGGGGCACGGATACGCAGTATTTT
J: TRBJ2-3; size: NA; D: NA; V: TRBV29-1; CDR3: CSVVGDTDTQYF; DNA: TGCAGCGTTGTAGGGGACACAGATACGCAGTATTTT
J: TRBJ2-2; size: once; D: NA; V: TRBV19; CDR3: CASNYQGRTGELFF; DNA: TGTGCCAGTAATTATCAGGGGCGCACCGGGGAGCTGTTTTTT
J: TRBJ2-3; size: few; D: NA; V: TRBV3-1/TRBV3-2; CDR3: CASKDSSTDTQYF; DNA: TGTGCCAGCAAAGACAGTAGCACAGATACGCAGTATTTT
J: TRBJ2-5; size: NA; D: TRBD2; V: TRBV7-3; CDR3: CASSLYAGTNSQETQYF; DNA: TGTGCCAGCAGCTTATATGCCGGGACTAACTCACAAGAGACCCAGTACTTC
J: TRBJ1-1; size: NA; D: NA; V: TRBV4-3; CDR3: CASSQDTRQNTEAFF; DNA: TGCGCCAGCAGCCAAGATACTCGACAGAACACTGAAGCTTTCTTT
J: TRBJ2-2; size: NA; D: TRBD2; V: TRBV10-3; CDR3: CAISATAGGLSRELFF; DNA: TGTGCCATCAGTGCCACAGCGGGGGGCCTTTCCCGGGAGCTGTTTTTT
J: TRBJ2-5; size: NA; D: TRBD1; V: TRBV28; CDR3: CASSSKYIDRGRLVTQYF; DNA: TGTGCCAGCAGTTCAAAATACATTGACAGGGGGCGGCTGGTGACCCAGTACTTC
J: TRBJ2-3; size: few; D: NA; V: TRBV7-6; CDR3: CASSLFGAGTSTDTQYF; DNA: TGTGCCAGCAGCTTATTTGGGGCGGGGACTAGCACAGATACGCAGTATTTT
J: TRBJ1-4; size: NA; D: TRBD1; V: TRBV5-6; CDR3: CASSTETGAGEKLFF; DNA: TGTGCCAGCAGCACCGAGACAGGGGCCGGTGAAAAACTGTTTTTT
J: TRBJ2-7; size: NA; D: NA; V: TRBV25-1; CDR3: CASSELGRSYEQYF; DNA: TGTGCCAGCAGTGAATTGGGGCGTTCCTACGAGCAGTACTTC
J: TRBJ2-7; size: NA; D: NA; V: TRBV7-9; CDR3: CASSSGDPPYEQYF; DNA: TGTGCCAGCAGCTCCGGGGATCCACCCTACGAGCAGTACTTC
J: TRBJ2-3; size: NA; D: TRBD2; V: TRBV9; CDR3: CASSLGRTSGRDTQYF; DNA: TGTGCCAGCAGCTTAGGGAGGACTAGCGGGAGGGATACGCAGTATTTT
J: TRBJ1-5; size: NA; D: NA; V: TRBV28; CDR3: CASSLNPEYQPQHF; DNA: TGTGCCAGCAGTTTAAACCCCGAGTATCAGCCCCAGCATTTT
J: TRBJ1-3; size: NA; D: NA; V: TRBV7-2; CDR3: CASSLATGGGNTIYF; DNA: TGTGCCAGCAGCTTAGCGACAGGAGGCGGAAACACCATATATTTT
J: TRBJ2-1; size: NA; D: TRBD2; V: TRBV18; CDR3: CASSPIAGGPGSYNEQFF; DNA: TGTGCCAGCTCACCTATAGCGGGAGGGCCGGGCTCCTACAATGAGCAGTTCTTC
J: TRBJ1-6; size: NA; D: TRBD1; V: TRBV7-3; CDR3: CASSTGQGNSPLHF; DNA: TGTGCCAGCAGCACGGGACAGGGGAATTCACCCCTCCACTTT
J: TRBJ1-3; size: few; D: NA; V: TRBV4-3; CDR3: CASSQEGRVGGNTIYF; DNA: TGCGCCAGCAGCCAAGAGGGCAGGGTGGGTGGAAACACCATATATTTT
J: TRBJ1-2; size: NA; D: TRBD1; V: TRBV11-2; CDR3: CANSLGDRGHGYTF; DNA: TGTGCCAACAGCTTAGGTGACAGGGGGCATGGCTACACCTTC